What follows are 8 T cell receptor beta chains derived from one specimen sequenced in a study of blood T cell repertoires in COVID-19. Profiling relied on immunoSEQ multiplex PCR, and the TCRdb table lists in-frame clones only, not all of them. The sample has 150,000 to 200,000 clones, roughly 82% seen once. The source material was peripheral blood. Receptors were obtained from a woman in her seventies with acute or convalescent COVID-19.

The CDR3 protein is CASSSGQGYIQYF. The CDR3 DNA follows: TGTGCCAGCAGCTCGGGACAGGGTTACATTCAGTACTTC. The genes are TRBV7-9 and TRBJ2-4, with 9 bases identical to TRBD1. Germline assignment: CDR1 SEHNR and CDR2 FQNEAQ (reference sequence). This CDR3 spans 13 amino acids. The junction had 3 bases not matched to a gene; V was cut back by 4 bases and J by 8 bases.

The chain joins TRBV24-1 to TRBJ2-2, with a tentative D call TRBD1 (5 bases). The CDR3 runs to 15 residues. V shed 4 bases and J shed 4 bases, with 12 bases lying between them. Germline V gene data show CDR1 as KGHDR and CDR2 as SFDVKD. CDR3 bases: TGTGCCACCAGTGACCGCCGACAGTCCACCGGGGAGCTGTTTTTT. Amino acid sequence: CATSDRRQSTGELFF.

The chain joins TRBV6-5 to TRBJ2-2; 8 bases are a match to TRBD1. The ends lost 6 bases at V and 1 base at J; junction bases unmatched: 1. The CDR3 spans 14 residues. Germline V gives CDR1 MNHEY, CDR2 SVGAGI. The CDR3 sequence is CASRGQVNTGELFF. CDR3 nucleotides: TGTGCCAGCAGGGGACAGGTGAACACCGGGGAGCTGTTTTTT.

This clone has a handful of counts. CDR3 in DNA: TGCGCCAGCAGCCAAGGTTGGAGTGAGCAGTTCTTC. This sequence encodes CASSQGWSEQFF. This chain connects TRBV4-3 to TRBJ2-1; D is ambiguous. Trimming removed 1 base from V and 9 bases from J, with 7 bases in between. This CDR3 is 12 amino acids long. CDR1 and CDR2 (germline): LGHNA, YSLEER.

V and J are TRBV3-1 (or the pseudogene TRBV3-2) and TRBJ1-2; 7 bases match TRBD1. V dropped 4 bases and J dropped 7; count of bases not matched to a gene: 12. The CDR3 consists of 15 residues. Germline lookup yields CDR1 LGHDT and CDR2 YNNKEL (reference sequence). This CDR3 reads CASSPQGRTGLGYTF. The CDR3 nucleotides read TGTGCCAGCAGCCCTCAAGGCCGGACAGGTCTTGGCTACACCTTC.

The CDR3 sequence: CASSRDRGPGNTIYF. As DNA, the CDR3 is TGCGCCAGCAGCAGGGACAGGGGGCCGGGAAACACCATATATTTT. The chain uses TRBV5-1 and TRBJ1-3; 12 bases align to TRBD1. Losses at the gene ends were 4 bases for V and 4 bases for J; bases not matched to a gene: 3. The length of the CDR3 is 15 residues. Germline CDR1 is SGHRS and CDR2 is YFSETQ.

This chain uses TRBV19 with TRBJ2-3; D remains ambiguous. The CDR3 has 16 amino acids. V shed 3 bases and J shed 2 bases, with 15 bases lying between them. CDR1 LNHDA and CDR2 SQIVND come from the germline V gene (reference sequence). The CDR3 is CASSISVVLPTDTQYF. CDR3 bases: TGTGCCAGTAGTATCTCGGTTGTCCTCCCCACAGATACGCAGTATTTT. The whole variable domain, remainder taken from reference TRBV19 and TRBJ2-3, is DGGITQSPKYLFRKEGQNVTLSCEQNLNHDAMYWYRQDPGQGLRLIYYSQIVNDFQKGDIAEGYSVSREKKESFPLTVTSAQKNPTAFYLCASSISVVLPTDTQYFGPGTRLTVL.

The V gene is TRBV6-5, the J gene TRBJ1-1; TRBD1 agrees at 9 bases. The germline V gene has CDR1 MNHEY and CDR2 SVGAGI. The CDR3 consists of 14 residues. V shed 6 bases, J shed 4 bases, and the junction held 6 bases outside the gene matches. The CDR3 sequence: CASRDSGQGTEAFF. The CDR3 bases are TGTGCCAGCAGGGATTCGGGACAGGGCACTGAAGCTTTCTTT.